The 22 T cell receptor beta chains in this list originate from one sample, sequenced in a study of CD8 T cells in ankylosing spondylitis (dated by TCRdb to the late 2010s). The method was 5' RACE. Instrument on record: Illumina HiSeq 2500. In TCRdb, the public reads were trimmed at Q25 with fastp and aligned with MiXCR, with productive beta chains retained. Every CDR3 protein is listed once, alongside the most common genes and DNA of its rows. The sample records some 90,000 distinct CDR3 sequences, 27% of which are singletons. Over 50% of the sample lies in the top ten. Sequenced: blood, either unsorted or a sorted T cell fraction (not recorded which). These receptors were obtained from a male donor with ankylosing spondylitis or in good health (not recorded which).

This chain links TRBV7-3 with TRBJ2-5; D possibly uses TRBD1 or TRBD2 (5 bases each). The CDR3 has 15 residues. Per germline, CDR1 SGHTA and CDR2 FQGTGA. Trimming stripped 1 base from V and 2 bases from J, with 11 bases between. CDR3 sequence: CASSLSRGPQETQYF. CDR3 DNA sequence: TGTGCCAGCAGCTTAAGTCGGGGACCTCAAGAGACCCAGTACTTC.

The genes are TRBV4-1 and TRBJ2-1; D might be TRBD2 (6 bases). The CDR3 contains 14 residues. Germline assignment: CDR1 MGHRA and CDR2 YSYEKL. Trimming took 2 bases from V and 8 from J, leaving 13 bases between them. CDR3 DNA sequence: TGCGCCAGCAGCCAACCTGGGAGGAGGGATGAGCAGTTCTTC. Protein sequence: CASSQPGRRDEQFF.

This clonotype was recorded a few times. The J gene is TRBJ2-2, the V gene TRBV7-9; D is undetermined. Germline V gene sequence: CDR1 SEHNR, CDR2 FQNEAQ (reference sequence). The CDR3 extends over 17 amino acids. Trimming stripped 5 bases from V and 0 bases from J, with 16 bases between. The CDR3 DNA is TGTGCCAGCAGCAGCTGGACGGATACCACGAACACCGGGGAGCTGTTTTTT. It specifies CASSSWTDTTNTGELFF.

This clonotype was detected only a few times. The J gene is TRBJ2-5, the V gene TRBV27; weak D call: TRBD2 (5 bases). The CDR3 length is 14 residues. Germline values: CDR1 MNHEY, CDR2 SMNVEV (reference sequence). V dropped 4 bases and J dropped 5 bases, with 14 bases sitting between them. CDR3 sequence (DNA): TGTGCCAGCAGTTCCCGGGGAGCTTGGGAGACCCAGTACTTC. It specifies CASSSRGAWETQYF.

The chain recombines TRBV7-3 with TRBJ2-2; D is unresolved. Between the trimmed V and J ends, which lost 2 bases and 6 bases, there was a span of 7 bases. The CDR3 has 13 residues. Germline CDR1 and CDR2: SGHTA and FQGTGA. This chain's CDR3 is CASSLGYPGELFF. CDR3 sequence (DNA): TGTGCCAGCAGCTTAGGGTATCCCGGGGAGCTGTTTTTT.

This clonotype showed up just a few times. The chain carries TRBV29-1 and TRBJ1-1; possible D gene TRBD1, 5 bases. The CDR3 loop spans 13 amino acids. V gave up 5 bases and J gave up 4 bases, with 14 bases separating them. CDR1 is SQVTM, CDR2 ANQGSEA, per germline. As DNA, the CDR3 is TGCAGCGTTCACAGGACCACGAGCACTGAAGCTTTCTTT. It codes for CSVHRTTSTEAFF.

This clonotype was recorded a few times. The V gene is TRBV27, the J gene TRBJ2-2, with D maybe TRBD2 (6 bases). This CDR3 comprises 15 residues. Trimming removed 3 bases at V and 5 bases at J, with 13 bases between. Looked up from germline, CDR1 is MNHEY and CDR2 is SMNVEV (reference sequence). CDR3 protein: CASSLGGSGTGELFF. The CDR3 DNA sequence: TGTGCCAGCAGTTTGGGTGGGAGCGGGACCGGGGAGCTGTTTTTT.

The CDR3 protein is CSARGVPFSYEQYF. The CDR3 DNA reads as TGCAGTGCTAGAGGAGTACCCTTCTCCTACGAGCAGTACTTC. V and J are TRBV20-1 and TRBJ2-7; D is unclear. V was shortened by 1 base and J by 0 bases, with 10 bases between the two germline ends. The germline V gene encodes CDR1 DFQATT and CDR2 SNEGSKA (reference sequence). The CDR3 covers 14 residues.

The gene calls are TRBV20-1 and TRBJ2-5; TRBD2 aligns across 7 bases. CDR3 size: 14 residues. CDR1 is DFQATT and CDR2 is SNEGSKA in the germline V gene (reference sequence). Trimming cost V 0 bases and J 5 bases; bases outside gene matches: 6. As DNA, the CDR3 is TGCAGTGCTAGAGATCCCCAGGGAGGGGAGACCCAGTACTTC. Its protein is CSARDPQGGETQYF.

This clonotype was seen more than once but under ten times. The CDR3 loop is CASSSSGSGLEQYF. The CDR3 nucleotides are TGTGCCAGCAGTTCTAGCGGGTCGGGGCTCGAGCAGTACTTC. V gene TRBV6-5 combines with J gene TRBJ2-7, with TRBD2 matching over 8 bases. CDR3 length: 14 residues. Germline V gene lookup returns CDR1 MNHEY and CDR2 SVGAGI. With V trimmed by 4 bases and J by 6 bases, 8 bases remained unmatched.

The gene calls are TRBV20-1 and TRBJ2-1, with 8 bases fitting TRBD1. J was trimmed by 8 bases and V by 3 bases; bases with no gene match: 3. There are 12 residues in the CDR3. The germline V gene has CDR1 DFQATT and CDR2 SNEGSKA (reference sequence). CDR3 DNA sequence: TGCAGTGCTAGTAACAGGGGGGATGAGCAGTTCTTC. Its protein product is CSASNRGDEQFF.

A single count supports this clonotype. CDR3 DNA: TGTGCCAGCAGCTTAGAGGCGGGCACTGAAGCTTTCTTT. This gives the protein CASSLEAGTEAFF. V and J are TRBV7-9 and TRBJ1-1, with D unclear. Looked up from germline, CDR1 is SEHNR and CDR2 is FQNEAQ (reference sequence). The CDR3 length is 13 residues. V was clipped by 1 base and J by 4 bases, with 7 bases between them.

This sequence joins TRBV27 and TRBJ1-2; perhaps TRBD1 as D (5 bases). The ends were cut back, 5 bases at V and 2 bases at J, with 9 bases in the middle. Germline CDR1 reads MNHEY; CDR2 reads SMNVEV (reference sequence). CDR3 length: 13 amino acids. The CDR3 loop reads CASSPDSNYGYTF. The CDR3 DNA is TGTGCCAGCAGTCCTGACAGCAACTATGGCTACACCTTC.

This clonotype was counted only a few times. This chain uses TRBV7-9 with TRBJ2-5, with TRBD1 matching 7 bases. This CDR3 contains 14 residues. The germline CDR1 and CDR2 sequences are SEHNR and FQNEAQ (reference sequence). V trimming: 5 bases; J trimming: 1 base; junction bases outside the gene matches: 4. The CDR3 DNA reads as TGTGCCAGCAGCCTCGGGACAGTCCAAGAGACCCAGTACTTC. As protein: CASSLGTVQETQYF.

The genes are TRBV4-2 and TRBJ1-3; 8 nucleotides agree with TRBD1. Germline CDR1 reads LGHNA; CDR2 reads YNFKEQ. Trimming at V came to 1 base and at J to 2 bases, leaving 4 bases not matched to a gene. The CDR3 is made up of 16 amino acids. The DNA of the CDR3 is TGTGCCAGCAGCCAAGTCGGGACAGGCGCTGGAAACACCATATATTTT. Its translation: CASSQVGTGAGNTIYF.

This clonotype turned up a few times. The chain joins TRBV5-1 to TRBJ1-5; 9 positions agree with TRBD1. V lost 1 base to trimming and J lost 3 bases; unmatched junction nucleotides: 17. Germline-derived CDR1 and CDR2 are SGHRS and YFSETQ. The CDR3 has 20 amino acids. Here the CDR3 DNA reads TGCGCCAGCAGCTTGTGGGGCCTGGGGACAGGGTTCAATATCAATCAGCCCCAGCATTTT. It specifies CASSLWGLGTGFNINQPQHF.

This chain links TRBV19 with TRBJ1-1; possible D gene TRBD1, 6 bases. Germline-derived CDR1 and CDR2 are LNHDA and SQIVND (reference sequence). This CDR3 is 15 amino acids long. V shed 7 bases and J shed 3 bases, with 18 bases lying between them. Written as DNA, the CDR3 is TGTGCCAGTAACAACCGGCTCGGACAGTACACTGAAGCTTTCTTT. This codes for CASNNRLGQYTEAFF.

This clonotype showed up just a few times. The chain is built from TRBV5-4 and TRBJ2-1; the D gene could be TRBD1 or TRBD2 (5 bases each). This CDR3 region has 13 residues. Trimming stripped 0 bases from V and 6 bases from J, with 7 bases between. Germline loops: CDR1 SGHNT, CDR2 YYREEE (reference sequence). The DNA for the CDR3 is TGTGCCAGCAGCTTGGTTGGGGGCAATGAGCAGTTCTTC. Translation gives CASSLVGGNEQFF.

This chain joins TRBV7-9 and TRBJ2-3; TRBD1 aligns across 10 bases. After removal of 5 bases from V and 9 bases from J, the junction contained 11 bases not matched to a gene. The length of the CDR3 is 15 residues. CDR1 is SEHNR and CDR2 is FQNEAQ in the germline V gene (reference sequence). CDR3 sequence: CASSLGQGEQGTQYF. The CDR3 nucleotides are TGTGCCAGCAGCCTCGGACAGGGGGAGCAAGGGACGCAGTATTTT.

The CDR3 loop is CASSNPRASGSRETQYF. CDR3 nucleotides: TGTGCCAGCAGTAACCCCAGGGCTAGCGGGAGTCGAGAGACCCAGTACTTC. The gene calls are TRBV25-1 and TRBJ2-5, with 10 bases lining up with TRBD2. The CDR3 sequence is 17 residues long. Per the germline V gene, CDR1 is MGHDK and CDR2 is SYGVNS. V lost 5 bases, J lost 4 bases, and 13 bases stayed unmatched. Full variable domain (rest looked up from reference TRBV25-1 and TRBJ2-5): EADIYQTPRYLVIGTGKKITLECSQTMGHDKMYWYQQDPGMELHLIHYSYGVNSTEKGDLSSESTVSRIRTEHFPLTLESARPSHTSQYLCASSNPRASGSRETQYFGPGTRLLVL.

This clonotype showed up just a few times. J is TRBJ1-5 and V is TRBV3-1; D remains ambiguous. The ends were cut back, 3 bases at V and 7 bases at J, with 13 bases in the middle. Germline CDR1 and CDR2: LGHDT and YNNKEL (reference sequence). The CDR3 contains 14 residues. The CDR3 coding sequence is TGTGCCAGCAGCCAGGCCCCCGGTGGACAGCCCCAGCATTTT. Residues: CASSQAPGGQPQHF. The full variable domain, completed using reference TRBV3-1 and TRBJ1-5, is DTAVSQTPKYLVTQMGNDKSIKCEQNLGHDTMYWYKQDSKKFLKIMFSYNNKELIINETVPNRFSPKSPDKAHLNLHINSLELGDSAVYFCASSQAPGGQPQHFGDGTRLSIL.

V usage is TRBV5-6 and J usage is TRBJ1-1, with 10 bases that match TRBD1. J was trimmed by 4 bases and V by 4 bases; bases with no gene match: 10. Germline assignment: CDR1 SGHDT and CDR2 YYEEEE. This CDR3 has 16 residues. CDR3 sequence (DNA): TGTGCCAGCAGCCTCGAAAGACAGGGGGCTTTCACTGAAGCTTTCTTT. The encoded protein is CASSLERQGAFTEAFF.